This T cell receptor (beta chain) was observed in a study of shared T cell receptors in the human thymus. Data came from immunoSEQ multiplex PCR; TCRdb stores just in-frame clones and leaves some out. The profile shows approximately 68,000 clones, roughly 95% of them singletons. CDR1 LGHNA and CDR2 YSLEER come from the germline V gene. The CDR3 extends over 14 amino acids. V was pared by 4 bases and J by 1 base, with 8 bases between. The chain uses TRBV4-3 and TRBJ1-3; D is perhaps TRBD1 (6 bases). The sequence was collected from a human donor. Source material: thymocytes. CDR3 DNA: TGCGCCAGCAGCCTCAGGGGATCTGGAAACACCATATATTTT. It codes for CASSLRGSGNTIYF.